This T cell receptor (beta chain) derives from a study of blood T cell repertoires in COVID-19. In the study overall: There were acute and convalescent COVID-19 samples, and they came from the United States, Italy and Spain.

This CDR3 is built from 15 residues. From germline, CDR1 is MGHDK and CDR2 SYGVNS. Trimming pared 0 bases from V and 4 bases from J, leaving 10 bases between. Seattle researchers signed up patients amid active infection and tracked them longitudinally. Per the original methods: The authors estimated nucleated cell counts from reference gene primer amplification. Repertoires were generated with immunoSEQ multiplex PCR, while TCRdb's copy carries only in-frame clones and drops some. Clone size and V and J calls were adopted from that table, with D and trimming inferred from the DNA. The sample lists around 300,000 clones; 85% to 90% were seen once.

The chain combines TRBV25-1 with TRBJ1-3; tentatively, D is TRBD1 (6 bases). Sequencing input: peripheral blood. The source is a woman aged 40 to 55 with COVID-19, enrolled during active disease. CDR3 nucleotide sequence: TGTGCCAGCAGTGAATATGATGACAGGGGAAACACCATATATTTT. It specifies CASSEYDDRGNTIYF.